The 24 T cell receptor beta chains in this list originate from one sample, sequenced in a study of shared clonotypes between healthy human individuals. Assay: immunoSEQ multiplex PCR; the TCRdb copy retains only in-frame clones and omits some. Among over 95,000 clones listed, around two thirds were seen once. Sequencing was performed on memory CD8+ T cells sorted from blood. As for subset: CD45RO+ cells pooled with CCR7-negative TemRA cells. All receptors derive from a woman aged 25 to 45 in good health.

This clone was detected once. The chain links TRBV6-1 to TRBJ2-7; D possibly corresponds to TRBD2 (6 bases). The CDR3 covers 15 residues. The ends were cut back, 6 bases at V and 0 bases at J, with 15 bases in the middle. Germline V lookup: CDR1 MNHNS, CDR2 SASEGT. Here the CDR3 reads CASRFTSSGSYEQYF. Written as DNA, the CDR3 is TGTGCCAGCAGGTTCACTAGCTCCGGCTCCTACGAGCAGTACTTC.

V and J are TRBV27 and TRBJ2-7; possibly TRBD1 for D (6 bases). The CDR3 covers 14 residues. CDR1 and CDR2 from the germline V gene are MNHEY and SMNVEV (reference sequence). Trimming cost V 6 bases and J 2 bases, with 14 bases left between them. Here the CDR3 reads CASRRPGETYEQYF. The CDR3 bases are TGTGCCAGCAGGAGACCAGGGGAAACCTACGAGCAGTACTTC.

J is TRBJ2-3 and V is TRBV10-3; 9 nucleotides align to TRBD2. V lost 3 bases and J lost 4; bases outside the gene matches: 8. The V gene's germline CDR1 is ENHRY and CDR2 SYGVKD. The CDR3 extends over 16 amino acids. CDR3 region: CAISDGSGSYPDTQYF. The DNA of the CDR3 is TGTGCCATCAGTGACGGTAGCGGGAGCTACCCAGATACGCAGTATTTT.

This clone appeared a single time. The gene calls are TRBV4-2 and TRBJ2-7, with 8 bases fitting TRBD1. The CDR3 spans 14 residues. The V gene end was trimmed by 1 base and the J gene end by 7 bases; junction bases not matched to a gene: 6. Per the germline V gene, CDR1 is LGHNA and CDR2 is YNFKEQ. CDR3 protein: CASSQVQGVGEQYF. For the CDR3, the DNA is TGTGCCAGCAGCCAAGTACAGGGGGTGGGGGAGCAGTACTTC.

Ten or more counts support this clone. The sample holds other DNA sequences that translate to the same CDR3. V gene TRBV6-6 combines with J gene TRBJ2-7, with D possibly being TRBD2 (5 bases). Trimming stripped 4 bases from V and 6 bases from J, with 13 bases between. The CDR3 runs to 13 residues. From germline, CDR1 is MNHNY and CDR2 SVGAGI (reference sequence). As DNA, the CDR3 is TGTGCCAGCAGTTCCGGACTGTTGGGCGAGCAGTACTTC. As protein: CASSSGLLGEQYF.

The J gene is TRBJ2-3, the V gene TRBV25-1; 12 bases line up with TRBD2. Trimming at V came to 4 bases and at J to 0 bases, leaving 5 bases not matched to a gene. The germline V gene encodes CDR1 MGHDK and CDR2 SYGVNS. The CDR3 is 17 amino acids. The CDR3 reads CASSASGRASSTDTQYF. CDR3 DNA sequence: TGTGCCAGCAGTGCTAGCGGGAGGGCCTCGAGCACAGATACGCAGTATTTT.

The chain has TRBV18 and TRBJ2-7; D is perhaps TRBD1 (6 bases). Germline values: CDR1 KGHSH, CDR2 LQKENI. Trimming took off 3 bases at V and 4 bases at J, with 13 bases between the two ends. The CDR3 consists of 14 residues. CDR3 coding DNA: TGTGCCAGCTCACCGCCGGGACATCCTTACGAGCAGTACTTC. Amino acid sequence: CASSPPGHPYEQYF.

The gene calls are TRBV5-6 and TRBJ2-7, with D hard to call. With 0 bases removed from V and 5 bases from J, the gap between germline ends came to 12 bases. Germline V CDR1 and CDR2: SGHDT, YYEEEE. The CDR3 runs to 14 residues. The CDR3 protein is CASSLADGFDEQYF. The CDR3 DNA is TGTGCCAGCAGCTTGGCCGACGGGTTCGACGAGCAGTACTTC.

This clone was counted once. The gene calls are TRBV10-3 and TRBJ1-2; weak D call: TRBD1 (5 bases). The V end lost 3 bases, the J end lost 8 bases, and 13 bases lay between the germline ends. The CDR3 extends over 13 amino acids. The germline V gene encodes CDR1 ENHRY and CDR2 SYGVKD. The CDR3 loop reads CAISEGRDSGYTF. For the CDR3, the DNA is TGTGCCATCAGTGAAGGCCGGGACTCGGGCTACACCTTC.

This clone was seen only once. The gene calls are TRBV15 and TRBJ2-1, with 8 nucleotides matching TRBD2. Unmatched junction bases numbered 12, after V lost 0 bases and J lost 2 bases. The CDR3 runs 19 residues. The V gene's germline CDR1 is LNHNV and CDR2 YYDKDF (reference sequence). The CDR3 is CATSREILIWRGAYNEQFF. CDR3 DNA sequence: TGTGCCACCAGCAGAGAGATTCTGATTTGGCGGGGGGCCTACAATGAGCAGTTCTTC. Full variable domain (rest looked up from reference TRBV15 and TRBJ2-1): DAMVIQNPRYQVTQFGKPVTLSCSQTLNHNVMYWYQQKSSQAPKLLFHYYDKDFNNEADTPDNFQSRRPNTSFCFLDIRSPGLGDTAMYLCATSREILIWRGAYNEQFFGPGTRLTVL.

This clone was seen only a few times. The rearrangement joins TRBV25-1 to TRBJ2-5; D may be TRBD1 (6 bases). The J call may not be correct, given that the DNA end is closer to TRBJ2-7. The CDR3 covers 13 residues. Germline loops: CDR1 MGHDK, CDR2 SYGVNS. The CDR3: CASSRDTTYEQYF. The CDR3 DNA is TGTGCCAGCAGCAGGGACACAACCTACGAGCAGTACTTC.

The rearrangement links TRBV19 to TRBJ2-1, with 11 bases lining up with TRBD2. V shed 5 bases and J 4 bases; nucleotides not matched to a gene: 10. The CDR3 length is 17 residues. The germline CDR1 and CDR2 sequences are LNHDA and SQIVND (reference sequence). In DNA form, the CDR3 reads TGTGCCAGTAGTCTCCGTAGCGGGAGGGCCCAGTACAATGAGCAGTTCTTC. Translation: CASSLRSGRAQYNEQFF.

This chain links TRBV7-7 with TRBJ2-2, with 7 bases matching TRBD1. This CDR3 is 15 amino acids long. Germline assignment: CDR1 SSHAT and CDR2 FNYEAQ (reference sequence). With V trimmed by 5 bases and J by 3 bases, 6 bases remained unmatched. CDR3 region: CASSVQGTDTGELFF. DNA of the CDR3: TGTGCCAGCAGCGTACAGGGGACGGACACCGGGGAGCTGTTTTTT.

The CDR3 protein is CSVAGGFRNEQYF. CDR3 nucleotide sequence: TGCAGCGTTGCTGGGGGGTTTCGAAACGAGCAGTACTTC. The gene calls are TRBV29-1 and TRBJ2-5; D is perhaps TRBD2 (6 bases). Judging by the DNA end, TRBJ2-7 fits better; the J call may be wrong. This CDR3 region has 13 residues. The V gene's germline CDR1 is SQVTM and CDR2 ANQGSEA.

This clone was counted at least ten times. The rearrangement links TRBV6-4 to TRBJ2-1, with TRBD2 matching 14 bases. The germline V gene encodes CDR1 MRHNA and CDR2 SNTAGT. V shed 6 bases, J shed 6 bases, and the junction held 4 bases outside the gene matches. This CDR3 contains 15 residues. In DNA, the CDR3 is TGTGCCAGCAGCGCCGGGACTAGCGGGAGCAATGAGCAGTTCTTC. The encoded protein is CASSAGTSGSNEQFF.

Notes on this clone: Additional DNA sequences in this sample encode the identical CDR3. The V gene is TRBV27, the J gene TRBJ2-3, with unresolved D. Germline V gives CDR1 MNHEY, CDR2 SMNVEV (reference sequence). V was clipped by 1 base and J by 6 bases, with 5 bases between them. This CDR3 comprises 12 residues. The CDR3 DNA follows: TGTGCCAGCAGTTTATTAGGGGATACGCAGTATTTT. Protein: CASSLLGDTQYF.

In its sample, this clone was seen many times. The rearrangement joins TRBV9 to TRBJ2-6; D is perhaps TRBD1 (5 bases). Between the trimmed V and J ends, which lost 4 bases and 1 base, there was a span of 9 bases. The germline V gene has CDR1 SGDLS and CDR2 YYNGEE. The CDR3 runs to 15 residues. Written as DNA, the CDR3 is TGTGCCAGCAGCCCTCAGGGTTCTGGGGCCAACGTCCTGACTTTC. This translates into CASSPQGSGANVLTF.

The chain combines TRBV28 with TRBJ1-4; maybe TRBD1 (6 bases). Looked up from germline, CDR1 is MDHEN and CDR2 is SYDVKM. V shed 8 bases and J shed 4 bases, with 17 bases lying between them. This CDR3 comprises 15 residues. CDR3 DNA sequence: TGTGCCAGCTGTTCGGGGGGCAGTAATAATGAAAAACTGTTTTTT. Translation gives CASCSGGSNNEKLFF.

The CDR3 protein is CASSGGGTGSYEQYF. In nucleotides, the CDR3 is TGTGCCAGCAGCGGCGGCGGTACAGGGTCCTACGAGCAGTACTTC. The V gene is TRBV7-8, the J gene TRBJ2-7, with D perhaps TRBD1 (6 bases). The germline CDR1 and CDR2 sequences are SGHVS and FQNEAQ. V was clipped by 5 bases and J by 1 base, with 15 bases between them. The CDR3 extends over 15 amino acids.

This clone was recorded at least ten times. V and J are TRBV27 and TRBJ1-1, with TRBD1 as a possible D gene (6 bases). CDR1 and CDR2 from the germline V gene are MNHEY and SMNVEV (reference sequence). This CDR3 has 14 residues. Trimming removed 6 bases at V and 7 bases at J, with 18 bases between. The CDR3 region is CASRSNREPFEAFF. The CDR3 DNA sequence: TGTGCCAGCAGATCCAACAGGGAACCTTTTGAAGCTTTCTTT.

V and J are TRBV7-5 and TRBJ2-1; the D call TRBD2 from the table was never checked on the DNA. TRBV7-5 is tagged as a pseudogene. This CDR3 contains 15 residues. The CDR3 bases are TGTGCCAGCAGCCCAACTAGCGCAGGTGACAATGAGCAGTTCTTC. Amino acid sequence: CASSPTSAGDNEQFF.

This sequence joins TRBV2 and TRBJ1-1; D might be TRBD1 (5 bases). The CDR3 is 14 residues long. The V end lost 10 bases, the J end lost 1 base, and 16 bases lay between the germline ends. Germline V gene data show CDR1 as SNHLY and CDR2 as FYNNEI. For the CDR3, the DNA is TGTGCCACCGTACCAGGGTTGGGGAACACTGAAGCTTTCTTT. Translation gives CATVPGLGNTEAFF. The full variable domain, in which reference TRBV2 and TRBJ1-1 provide the parts outside the CDR3, is EPEVTQTPSHQVTQMGQEVILRCVPISNHLYFYWYRQILGQKVEFLVSFYNNEISEKSEIFDDQFSVERPDGSNFTLKIRSTKLEDSAMYFCATVPGLGNTEAFFGQGTRLTVV.

Comment on this clone: Within the sample, other DNA sequences also encode this same CDR3. The CDR3 protein is CASSPRGGSSYNEQFF. CDR3 in DNA: TGTGCCAGCAGCCCCCGCGGTGGCAGCTCCTACAATGAGCAGTTCTTC. The chain combines TRBV7-9 with TRBJ2-1, with D hard to call. The CDR3 sequence is 16 residues long. CDR1 is SEHNR, CDR2 FQNEAQ, per germline (reference sequence). Deletions cut 5 bases from V and 0 bases from J, with 14 bases between.

This chain connects TRBV14 to TRBJ2-7; D remains unclear. CDR3 length: 12 amino acids. V lost 2 bases, J lost 5 bases, and 7 bases lay in between. Looked up from germline, CDR1 is SGHDN and CDR2 is FVKESK. In nucleotides, the CDR3 is TGTGCCAGCAGCCAACAATGGGACGAGCAGTACTTC. This gives the protein CASSQQWDEQYF.